This T cell receptor (beta chain) is drawn from a study of spatial heterogeneity in lung cancer. Overall study: From matched bulk RNA-seq came a T cell module score, which showed a strong correlation with TCR transcript counts in tumor regions.

As for time point: sample taken at primary tumor resection. Germline loops: CDR1 DFQATT, CDR2 SNEGSKA (reference sequence). The CDR3 runs 14 residues. V gave up 7 bases and J gave up 7 bases; unmatched junction bases: 8. This clonotype appeared many times. Its cognate antigen is unknown. Carried by each TCR cDNA molecule was a unique molecular identifier. TCRdb itself ran the 5' RACE reads through MiXCR, one entry per CDR3 protein. Of about 100,000 distinct CDR3 sequences detected, approximately 4.4% appear once; the ten largest clones hold approximately 21%. Study results and limitations: For expanded intratumoral alpha and beta TCRs, counts tracked tumor mutation counts. Ubiquitous nonsynonymous mutations were tracked by counts of ubiquitous expanded TCRs, and regional ones by counts of regional expanded TCRs.

The receptor comes from a male donor with early-stage non-small cell lung cancer. The sequenced sample was lung tumor tissue, obtained at surgery. The rearrangement joins TRBV20-1 to TRBJ2-1; 12 bases fit TRBD2. DNA for the CDR3: TGCAGTGTCCAGACTAGCGGGAGTGCAAATGAGCAGTTCTTC. It encodes CSVQTSGSANEQFF.